This passage covers 4 T cell receptor beta chains from one sample sequenced in a study of blood T cell repertoires in COVID-19. Method: immunoSEQ multiplex PCR; TCRdb's copy keeps in-frame clones and lacks some. The sample contains tens of thousands of clones, approximately 80% of which appear only once. Sequencing was carried out using peripheral blood. These TCRs come from a human donor in a cohort sampled during active or convalescent COVID-19.

The V and J genes are TRBV7-9 and TRBJ1-1; 9 bases line up with TRBD1. The V gene's germline CDR1 is SEHNR and CDR2 FQNEAQ (reference sequence). The CDR3 is 15 amino acids. V gave up 5 bases and J gave up 5 bases; unmatched junction bases: 9. CDR3 protein: CASSSGPGQGTEAFF. The DNA for the CDR3 is TGTGCCAGCAGCAGCGGGCCGGGACAGGGAACTGAAGCTTTCTTT. The entire variable domain, with the rest obtained from reference TRBV7-9 and TRBJ1-1, is as follows: DTGVSQNPRHKITKRGQNVTFRCDPISEHNRLYWYRQTLGQGPEFLTYFQNEAQLEKSRLLSDRFSAERPKGSFSTLEIQRTEQGDSAMYLCASSSGPGQGTEAFFGQGTRLTVV.

The V gene is TRBV3-1 (or the pseudogene TRBV3-2), the J gene TRBJ1-6, with 7 bases fitting TRBD1. The J segment lost 10 bases and the V segment lost 0 bases, leaving 3 bases of the junction unmatched. The germline V gene has CDR1 LGHDT and CDR2 YNNKEL (reference sequence). This CDR3 has 14 residues. The CDR3 region is CASSQEQGNSPLHF. The DNA of the CDR3 is TGTGCCAGCAGCCAAGAACAGGGGAACTCACCCCTCCACTTT.

CDR3 region: CASSQVGGDTEAFF. The DNA of the CDR3 is TGTGCCAGCAGCCAAGTTGGGGGGGACACTGAAGCTTTCTTT. This chain joins TRBV3-1 (or the pseudogene TRBV3-2) and TRBJ1-1, with D maybe TRBD1 (5 bases). The germline V gene encodes CDR1 LGHDT and CDR2 YNNKEL (reference sequence). V was trimmed by 1 base and J by 3 bases, leaving 9 bases between them. This CDR3 is built from 14 residues.

The rearrangement links TRBV29-1 to TRBJ2-2; D might be TRBD1 (6 bases). Per germline, CDR1 SQVTM and CDR2 ANQGSEA. V lost 7 bases and J lost 1, with 13 bases in between. CDR3 length equals 14 residues. CDR3 coding DNA: TGCAGCGCCCGACAGGAGAGGAACACCGGGGAGCTGTTTTTT. This translates into CSARQERNTGELFF.